The rows below give T cell receptor beta chains drawn from one sample of a study of blood T cell repertoires in COVID-19. Generated by immunoSEQ multiplex PCR, the TCRdb table keeps only in-frame clones and is missing some. The sample contains about 410,000 clones, roughly 85% of which appear only once. Material: peripheral blood. All receptors derive from a woman aged 25 to 39 with active or convalescent COVID-19. Both conserved end residues are part of each CDR3. The D gene is left open where the match is weak. Size is stated for part of the rows, as once, few or many counts, or as a class when the clone is expanded.

clone_size	v_call	d_call	j_call	cdr3_nt	cdr3_aa
NA	TRBV24-1	NA	TRBJ1-3	TGTGCCACCAGTGATGGGAGGGGGACCTTTAGAAACACCATATATTTT	CATSDGRGTFRNTIYF
few	TRBV19	TRBD1	TRBJ1-3	TGTGCCAGTAGTCCCTCCGACAGGGTTGACACCATATATTTT	CASSPSDRVDTIYF
NA	TRBV2	TRBD1	TRBJ2-5	TGTGCCAGCGGGGACAGGGAGAGGACCCAGTACTTC	CASGDRERTQYF
once	TRBV5-6	NA	TRBJ2-3	TGTGCCAGCAGCTTCTCGGGGAGCACAGATACGCAGTATTTT	CASSFSGSTDTQYF
NA	TRBV9	NA	TRBJ2-1	TGTGCCAGCAGCGTAGGGGGAGCGGACAATGAGCAGTTCTTC	CASSVGGADNEQFF
NA	TRBV18	TRBD1	TRBJ2-5	TGTGCCAGCTCACCAAGACAGGGCGAGACCCAGTACTTC	CASSPRQGETQYF
NA	TRBV24-1	NA	TRBJ2-5	TGTGCCACCAGTGCTGGACATAAGTACCAAGAGACCCAGTACTTC	CATSAGHKYQETQYF
NA	TRBV5-5	NA	TRBJ1-1	TGTGCCAGCACCTTGGCGGGGGGCCTGAACACTGAAGCTTTCTTT	CASTLAGGLNTEAFF
few	TRBV15	TRBD1	TRBJ1-5	TGTGCCACCAGTACCCCCCCGGGACAGGGGGCGGTCAATCAGCCCCAGCATTTT	CATSTPPGQGAVNQPQHF
few	TRBV4-1	TRBD2	TRBJ2-7	TGCGCCAGCAGCCAAGATCGCGGGGGTACATCTTACGAGCAGTACTTC	CASSQDRGGTSYEQYF
once	TRBV27	TRBD1	TRBJ1-4	TGTGCCAGCAGCAGGACAGGGACAAATGAAAAACTGTTTTTT	CASSRTGTNEKLFF
NA	TRBV5-6	NA	TRBJ2-7	TGTGCCAGCAGTCCATCCTTTGGACGGGGATACGAGCAGTACTTC	CASSPSFGRGYEQYF
NA	TRBV18	TRBD1	TRBJ1-2	TGTGCCAGCTCACCACAGGGACAGCTTACCTATGGCTACACCTTC	CASSPQGQLTYGYTF
many	TRBV19	TRBD1	TRBJ1-1	TGTGCCAGTAGTCCCCGCCTCGGGACAGGGGGCCTTAGGGCTTTCTTT	CASSPRLGTGGLRAFF
once	TRBV7-9	NA	TRBJ2-7	TGTGCCAGCAGCTTAGGCAGGGATTCCTACGAGCAGTACTTC	CASSLGRDSYEQYF
once	TRBV6-1	NA	TRBJ1-6	TGTGCCAGCAGTGAAGGTGGCGGTGGGGGACTGCAACCCCTCCACTTT	CASSEGGGGGLQPLHF
NA	TRBV21-1	NA	TRBJ2-1	TGTGCCAGCAGCAAAGGGGAGGCCTCCTACAATGAGCAGTTCTTC	CASSKGEASYNEQFF
NA	TRBV10-3	TRBD1	TRBJ1-4	TGTGCCATCAGTGATCAGACAGGGGGTAGTGAAAAACTGTTTTTT	CAISDQTGGSEKLFF
NA	TRBV12-3/TRBV12-4	TRBD1	TRBJ1-2	TGTGCCAGCAGTCCAGGGACAGGGACCACCTTC	CASSPGTGTTF
NA	TRBV27	NA	TRBJ1-1	TGTGCCAGCAGTTTGACGGGGACTCCCACTGAAGCTTTCTTT	CASSLTGTPTEAFF
NA	TRBV18	NA	TRBJ1-1	TGTGCCAGCTCACCACCCGAGGGTTTCGGATTTTCGAACACTGAAGCTTTCTTT	CASSPPEGFGFSNTEAFF
NA	TRBV3-1/TRBV3-2	NA	TRBJ1-2	TGTGCCAGCAGCCAAGAAGTAGGACAGTATGGCTACACCTTC	CASSQEVGQYGYTF
NA	TRBV27	NA	TRBJ1-2	TGTGCCAGCAGTCTTGCGGGGATAGGCGGCTACACCTTC	CASSLAGIGGYTF
NA	TRBV3-1/TRBV3-2	NA	TRBJ2-1	TGTGCCAGCAGCCAATCGGGACAAAACAATGAGCAGTTCTTC	CASSQSGQNNEQFF
NA	TRBV29-1	TRBD2	TRBJ2-1	TGCAGCGTCCGGGACCTGGCTAGCGGTGAGCAGTTCTTC	CSVRDLASGEQFF
few	TRBV4-2	NA	TRBJ1-5	TGTGCCAGCAGCCAAGATCCCGTTCTACAGGGAAATAGCAATCAGCCCCAGCATTTT	CASSQDPVLQGNSNQPQHF
NA	TRBV18	TRBD1	TRBJ2-7	TGTGCCAGCTCACCAAGGACAGGGGCTGTCGACGAGCAGTACTTC	CASSPRTGAVDEQYF
NA	TRBV5-1	NA	TRBJ1-1	TGCGCCAGCAGCCCCCGAGGTTTTGAAGCTTTCTTT	CASSPRGFEAFF
NA	TRBV6-1	NA	TRBJ2-3	TGTGCCAGCAGTGAATACCTAGGCGCTGATAGCACAGATACGCAGTATTTT	CASSEYLGADSTDTQYF
once	TRBV3-1/TRBV3-2	NA	TRBJ1-2	TGTGCCAGCAGGCCAAGTGGAGACCTCCCCGGCGATGGCTACACCTTC	CASRPSGDLPGDGYTF
NA	TRBV9	NA	TRBJ1-2	TGTGCCAGCAGCACTCACAAATCGACGGGTTCACGTGGCTACACCTTC	CASSTHKSTGSRGYTF
NA	TRBV29-1	TRBD1	TRBJ2-7	TGCAGCGTTTGGGACAGGGGCTACGAGCAGTACTTC	CSVWDRGYEQYF